The text below deals with one T cell receptor beta chain. It lacks a known antigen. Per-base qualities were not stored, and no clone one base away is much larger. The immunoSEQ Assay, a bias-controlled multiplex PCR, was used to amplify TCRbeta CDR3 regions from genomic DNA. From the authors' description of their analysis: Nucleated cell counts per sample were estimated from amplification of reference gene primers within the assay. To quantify the absolute abundance of each unique TCRbeta CDR3 rearrangement, sequence reads were collapsed and filtered. For each sample, productive Simpson clonality was calculated by taking the square root of Simpson's diversity index across productive rearrangements. The immuneACCESS repertoire file appears here via TCRdb, limited to in-frame rearrangements. These files lack a portion of the clones; in checked studies, under half of the deficit traces to unresolved V genes, and the cause of the others is not known. V and J calls and clone size are given by that table; D and trimming were obtained from the DNA. The sample table records 200,000 to 250,000 clones; around four fifths of these occur just once. Roughly 4.8% of the sample rests with the top ten.

In the prospective study, participants were about 18 to 89 years old, resided in fewer than 25 geographic areas of the United States, and were enrolled through a virtual design. Cohort assignment in the prospective study relied on participant-reported clinical history from a screening survey and a study questionnaire. Exposed participants had been in contact, within 2 weeks of entering the study, with a person who had a PCR-confirmed or clinician-diagnosed case of COVID-19. In the prospective study, whole blood, serum and a nasopharyngeal or oropharyngeal swab were collected from each participant by mobile phlebotomists. Participants in the prospective study had the option to provide additional blood draws and questionnaires over a roughly two-month period. Prospective study blood samples were shipped either frozen or at room temperature before DNA extraction. This record comes from a study of blood T cell repertoires in COVID-19 (dated by TCRdb to the early 2020s). With respect to the entire study: Samples from collaborators originated in the United States, Italy and Spain and spanned both the acute and convalescent phases of COVID-19. The prospective study material was composed of cDNA or gDNA derived from T cells, B-cell-depleted T cells, or PBMCs. The dataset comprised deeply sampled blood TCRbeta repertoires from subjects exposed to, actively infected with, or recovered from COVID-19. The repertoires were made available in a free public database intended to serve as a resource for research on the immune response to SARS-CoV-2. Samples were obtained from the ongoing ImmuneRACE study (first 160 participants) and from some 1,300 subjects provided by 6 global collaborators. A de-identified subject ID, COVID-19 status, age in years and sex were almost always included in the sample metadata. Where available, HLA class I and class II types were taken from metadata supplied by the sample provider and were not determined by assay-based typing.

The CDR3 sequence holds 16 residues, the cysteine and phenylalanine included. CDR3 DNA is the only sequence kept; it has 48 bases, read in frame from the first base. Clipping removes 4 bases from V and 2 bases from J, with 13 as the unmatched junction base count. Sequences SQVTM (CDR1) and ANQGSEA (CDR2) are obtained from the germline V gene. What the work shows at the level of the full study, not this receptor alone: The quantity of clinical and demographic metadata differed by source and by participant and was supplied without curation.

The sequence is built from TRBV29-1 and TRBJ2-5; 7 middle bases align to TRBD2. This TCR was recovered from a woman aged 45-65 years who had been exposed to COVID-19. The sequencing input was PBMCs or T cells enriched from blood (not recorded which). The DNA is as follows: TGCAGCGTTGTTGCCTATAAGCGGGGCCGACAAGAGACCCAGTACTTC. Translated, it reads CSVVAYKRGRQETQYF.